The 29 T cell receptor beta chains reported below all come from one sample, sequenced in a study of cytomegalovirus exposure and HLA in healthy donors (TCRdb year 2017). The method behind the library was the immunoSEQ multiplex PCR assay. The multiplex PCR relied on a mix of 60 forward primers for TCR Vbeta segments and 13 reverse primers for TCR Jbeta segments. This is the immuneACCESS table as TCRdb keeps it, with only in-frame sequences that have V and J called. A part of the clones is gone; compared with another copy, unresolved V genes explain less than half, and the rest is unexplained. This sample comprises fewer than 200,000 clones, about 75% of them detected only once. About 0.91% of the sample belongs to the ten largest clones. The source material was PBMCs. The source is a woman between 45 and 60 years old in good health and CMV-seropositive.

This rearrangement joins TRBV19 to TRBJ1-1; the D is unclear. V dropped 10 bases and J dropped 3 bases, with 24 bases sitting between them. Per germline, CDR1 LNHDA and CDR2 SQIVND (reference sequence). This CDR3 has 16 amino acids. The CDR3 nucleotides read TGTGCCACCGGATGGGGAGTCGGCGTTAGGGACACTGAAGCTTTCTTT. As protein: CATGWGVGVRDTEAFF.

The J gene is TRBJ2-5, the V gene TRBV29-1, with no clear D. Germline CDR1 reads SQVTM; CDR2 reads ANQGSEA. The CDR3 extends over 13 amino acids. Deletions cut 3 bases from V and 2 bases from J, with 10 bases between. The CDR3: CSVDLTAQETQYF. The CDR3 DNA follows: TGCAGCGTTGATTTAACTGCTCAAGAGACCCAGTACTTC.

This clone was picked up one time. The gene calls are TRBV5-6 and TRBJ2-5, with D tentatively TRBD1 (6 bases). Germline values: CDR1 SGHDT, CDR2 YYEEEE. This CDR3 has 14 amino acids. Trimming removed 3 bases from V and 1 base from J, with 10 bases in between. In nucleotides, the CDR3 is TGTGCCAGCAGCTCCGGACAGTTCCAAGAGACCCAGTACTTC. Translating it yields CASSSGQFQETQYF.

The chain employs TRBV9 and TRBJ2-3; 7 bases align to TRBD2. CDR3 length equals 15 residues. The V and J ends lost 1 base and 4 bases, in that order; junction bases with no gene match: 6. Germline CDR1 is SGDLS and CDR2 is YYNGEE. CDR3 residues: CASSVYGGGPDTQYF. In DNA, the CDR3 is TGTGCCAGCAGCGTATATGGGGGAGGGCCAGATACGCAGTATTTT.

The chain has TRBV28 and TRBJ2-5, with 7 positions matching TRBD1. CDR1 is MDHEN, CDR2 SYDVKM, per germline. The CDR3 runs 15 residues. V trimming: 5 bases; J trimming: 3 bases; junction bases outside the gene matches: 9. CDR3 sequence reads: CASSPDRASEETQYF. The DNA for the CDR3 is TGTGCCAGCAGTCCCGACAGGGCCAGCGAAGAGACCCAGTACTTC.

The chain employs TRBV19 and TRBJ1-6, with TRBD1 matching over 10 bases. The CDR3 has 14 residues. With 4 bases clipped from V and 9 bases from J, the junction kept 3 bases outside the gene matches. CDR1 is LNHDA, CDR2 SQIVND, per germline (reference sequence). For the CDR3, the DNA is TGTGCCAGTAGTAACCGGGACAGGGGTTCACCCCTCCACTTT. Amino acids: CASSNRDRGSPLHF.

This CDR3 is CASSDTGTSGRNEQFF. In DNA, the CDR3 is TGTGCCAGCAGTGACACCGGGACTAGCGGGAGGAATGAGCAGTTCTTC. V gene TRBV6-1 combines with J gene TRBJ2-1, with 15 nucleotides matching TRBD2. CDR1 and CDR2 (germline): MNHNS, SASEGT. J gave up 7 bases and V 3 bases, and 4 bases lay outside the gene matches. The CDR3 extends over 16 amino acids.

The chain has TRBV6-5 and TRBJ1-1; D gene ambiguous. Germline V gene data show CDR1 as MNHEY and CDR2 as SVGAGI. Trimming removed 2 bases from V and 6 bases from J, with 10 bases in between. The length of the CDR3 is 13 residues. The CDR3 here is CASSYRWSSEAFF. CDR3 bases: TGTGCCAGCAGTTACCGGTGGTCCTCTGAAGCTTTCTTT.

This rearrangement joins TRBV28 to TRBJ2-7; TRBD1 is a possible D gene (5 bases). The CDR3 is 11 amino acids. Trimming cost V 3 bases and J 6 bases, with 6 bases left between them. Germline CDR1 and CDR2: MDHEN and SYDVKM. The CDR3 reads CASSFTGEQYF. The CDR3 region has the DNA TGTGCCAGCAGTTTTACAGGCGAGCAGTACTTC.

This rearrangement joins TRBV5-1 to TRBJ2-3, with D perhaps matching TRBD2 (6 bases). The germline gives CDR1 SGHRS, CDR2 YFSETQ. Between the trimmed V and J ends, which lost 0 bases and 5 bases, there was a span of 19 bases. This CDR3 is built from 17 residues. CDR3 sequence reads: CASSLGPLVAGIDTQYF. As DNA, the CDR3 is TGCGCCAGCAGCTTGGGGCCCCTCGTGGCGGGGATAGATACGCAGTATTTT.

The chain employs TRBV28 and TRBJ1-1; TRBD1 agrees at 12 bases. Trimming cost V 5 bases and J 3 bases; bases outside gene matches: 7. This CDR3 comprises 16 residues. Germline V CDR1 and CDR2: MDHEN, SYDVKM. CDR3 bases: TGTGCCAGCAGTACAGGGACAGGGGGCTGGGACACTGAAGCTTTCTTT. This sequence encodes CASSTGTGGWDTEAFF.

CDR3 in DNA: TGTGCCAGCAGCCCGGGGACTTCGAGGGAGACCCAGTACTTC. It is translated as CASSPGTSRETQYF. The chain recombines TRBV7-9 with TRBJ2-5, with D perhaps TRBD2 (6 bases). V lost 5 bases and J 5 bases, leaving 15 bases between the germline ends. This CDR3 spans 14 amino acids. Germline V gene data show CDR1 as SEHNR and CDR2 as FQNEAQ (reference sequence). The variable domain in full, completed from reference TRBV7-9 and TRBJ2-5, reads DTGVSQNPRHKITKRGQNVTFRCDPISEHNRLYWYRQTLGQGPEFLTYFQNEAQLEKSRLLSDRFSAERPKGSFSTLEIQRTEQGDSAMYLCASSPGTSRETQYFGPGTRLLVL.

In this sample, this clone turned up a few times. The chain combines TRBV6-1 with TRBJ2-7, with D unresolved. CDR3 length: 13 amino acids. The germline gives CDR1 MNHNS, CDR2 SASEGT. V shed 4 bases and J shed 4 bases, with 11 bases lying between them. CDR3 loop: CASSGQVHYEQYF. For the CDR3, the DNA is TGTGCCAGCAGTGGGCAGGTACATTACGAGCAGTACTTC.

This clone was picked up one time. The chain uses TRBV6-5 and TRBJ2-5, with TRBD1 as a possible D gene (5 bases). Matching the DNA end better, TRBJ2-7 makes the J call doubtful. This CDR3 region has 13 residues. CDR1 and CDR2 from the germline V gene are MNHEY and SVGAGI. The CDR3 spells CASSYGSGYEQYF. The CDR3 DNA reads TGTGCCAGCAGTTACGGCTCAGGGTACGAGCAGTACTTC.

J is TRBJ2-5 and V is TRBV27, with a tentative D call TRBD2 (6 bases). The CDR3 is made up of 13 amino acids. V dropped 3 bases and J dropped 5 bases, with 10 bases sitting between them. Germline CDR1 MNHEY, CDR2 SMNVEV (reference sequence). DNA of the CDR3: TGTGCCAGCAGTTTTCCCGGGAGCGAGACCCAGTACTTC. Residues: CASSFPGSETQYF.

This chain uses TRBV7-9 with TRBJ2-7; D not resolved. The V end lost 1 base, the J end lost 0 bases, and 16 bases lay between the germline ends. This CDR3 is built from 17 residues. CDR1 and CDR2 (germline): SEHNR, FQNEAQ (reference sequence). CDR3 nucleotides: TGTGCCAGCAGCTTAGTTTCTCCAGCGAGTAACTCCTACGAGCAGTACTTC. This encodes CASSLVSPASNSYEQYF.

This clone showed up just a few times. The chain carries TRBV10-3 and TRBJ2-1, with D maybe TRBD1 (5 bases). This CDR3 is 12 amino acids long. V lost 2 bases and J lost 8, with 7 bases in between. Germline CDR1 and CDR2: ENHRY and SYGVKD. DNA for the CDR3: TGTGCCATCAGTGAGGGCAGGGATGAGCAGTTCTTC. This sequence encodes CAISEGRDEQFF.

The CDR3 loop reads CASSLETGKNEQFF. DNA of the CDR3: TGTGCCAGCAGCTTAGAAACGGGTAAGAATGAGCAGTTCTTC. The rearrangement uses TRBV7-9 and TRBJ2-1; no reliable D call. V shed 1 base and J shed 7 bases, with 11 bases lying between them. The CDR3 has 14 residues. The germline V gene has CDR1 SEHNR and CDR2 FQNEAQ (reference sequence).

The chain carries TRBV7-9 and TRBJ1-1, with 7 bases matching TRBD1. J was trimmed by 7 bases and V by 6 bases; bases with no gene match: 11. The CDR3 loop spans 14 amino acids. Germline loops: CDR1 SEHNR, CDR2 FQNEAQ (reference sequence). CDR3 coding DNA: TGTGCCAGCAGAAAAGCCGGGACAGATTTTGAAGCTTTCTTT. It encodes CASRKAGTDFEAFF.

In its sample, this clone was seen a few times. The CDR3 loop reads CASSLTLTGGDTEAFF. CDR3 bases: TGTGCCAGCTCACTTACGCTAACGGGGGGTGACACTGAAGCTTTCTTT. This rearrangement joins TRBV18 to TRBJ1-1; maybe TRBD1 (5 bases). Germline V lookup: CDR1 KGHSH, CDR2 LQKENI. Trimming stripped 4 bases from V and 3 bases from J, with 18 bases between. This CDR3 is built from 16 residues.

The rearrangement uses TRBV6-1 and TRBJ1-3, with 7 bases aligning to TRBD1. Germline CDR1 is MNHNS and CDR2 is SASEGT. This CDR3 spans 15 amino acids. V trimming: 5 bases; J trimming: 0 bases; junction bases outside the gene matches: 4. CDR3 bases: TGTGCCAGCAGTTCGACAGGGCTCTCTGGAAACACCATATATTTT. It codes for CASSSTGLSGNTIYF.

This clone was detected only a few times. The rearrangement uses TRBV6-1 and TRBJ2-3; TRBD2 matches 9 bases. This CDR3 has 17 residues. V lost 2 bases and J lost 3; bases outside the gene matches: 9. Germline assignment: CDR1 MNHNS and CDR2 SASEGT. The CDR3 here is CASSEWFSGRGTDTQYF. The CDR3 nucleotides are TGTGCCAGCAGTGAATGGTTTAGCGGGAGAGGGACAGATACGCAGTATTTT.

As to this clone: At one of its ends the junction is not consistent with the germline gene, which may arise from a read error. The rearrangement joins TRBV28 to TRBJ1-1; D perhaps matches TRBD1 (5 bases). This CDR3 spans 13 amino acids. Germline V gene sequence: CDR1 MDHEN, CDR2 SYDVKM. DNA for the CDR3: TGTGCCAGCATTTTACAGGTGAACACTGAAGCTTTCTTT. Protein product: CASILQVNTEAFF.

This chain links TRBV19 with TRBJ1-3; TRBD1 agrees at 11 bases. The ends lost 7 bases at V and 2 bases at J; junction bases unmatched: 10. Germline-derived CDR1 and CDR2 are LNHDA and SQIVND (reference sequence). This CDR3 is built from 17 residues. CDR3 sequence reads: CASTRTRDRGTGNTIYF. The DNA for the CDR3 is TGTGCCAGTACTCGTACCCGGGACAGGGGGACTGGAAACACCATATATTTT.

CDR3 in DNA: TGTGCCTGGAGTGTTTCCCGGACAGGGACGGGCAATCAGCCCCAGCATTTT. It codes for CAWSVSRTGTGNQPQHF. This chain links TRBV30 with TRBJ1-5; TRBD1 matches 8 bases. The V gene's germline CDR1 is GTSNPN and CDR2 SVGIG (reference sequence). CDR3 length: 17 amino acids. With 0 bases clipped from V and 2 bases from J, the junction kept 9 bases outside the gene matches.

The V gene is TRBV10-3, the J gene TRBJ2-7; 9 bases match TRBD1. J lost 2 bases, V lost 10 bases, and 9 bases had no gene match. The CDR3 has 14 amino acids. Germline CDR1 reads ENHRY; CDR2 reads SYGVKD. DNA of the CDR3: TGTGCCAGCACCCCGGGACAGGGCGCCTACGAGCAGTACTTC. This sequence encodes CASTPGQGAYEQYF.

The V call is TRBV10-3, the J call TRBJ1-5, with a weak D call TRBD1 (5 bases). V gave up 0 bases and J gave up 2 bases, with 8 bases separating them. CDR3 length equals 15 residues. The V gene's germline CDR1 is ENHRY and CDR2 SYGVKD. CDR3 nucleotides: TGTGCCATCAGTGAGTCGACGGGGGGCAATCAGCCCCAGCATTTT. Encoded protein: CAISESTGGNQPQHF.

This clone was seen a few times. V gene TRBV13 combines with J gene TRBJ2-7; 9 bases are a match to TRBD1. The germline CDR1 and CDR2 sequences are PRHDT and FYEKMQ (reference sequence). This CDR3 contains 16 residues. The ends lost 5 bases at V and 3 bases at J; junction bases unmatched: 11. The CDR3 reads CASSPRTGEGDYEQYF. The CDR3 DNA reads TGTGCCAGCAGCCCGCGGACAGGGGAAGGTGACTACGAGCAGTACTTC.

The chain links TRBV29-1 to TRBJ2-1; unclear D gene. In germline, CDR1 is SQVTM, CDR2 ANQGSEA. With 4 bases removed from V and 4 bases from J, the gap between germline ends came to 8 bases. There are 12 residues in the CDR3. For the CDR3, the DNA is TGCAGCGTTGGAATACTTTACAATGAGCAGTTCTTC. Translation gives CSVGILYNEQFF.